Following are 20 T cell receptor beta chains from one sample sequenced in a study of shared clonotypes between healthy human individuals. Sequencing used immunoSEQ multiplex PCR; TCRdb keeps in-frame clones, though not all of them. Here the sample spans roughly 2.5 million clones, roughly nine tenths being singletons. The sample consisted of naive CD4+ T cells sorted from blood. Sample subset: CD45RA+ positively selected. These receptors were taken from a man between 18 and 29 years old in good health.

The CDR3 coding sequence is TGTGCCAGCAGTTACTTGGGTAAGAGCACTGAAGCTTTCTTT. Translated: CASSYLGKSTEAFF. The rearrangement links TRBV6-5 to TRBJ1-1; D ambiguous. The CDR3 runs to 14 residues. Germline CDR1 reads MNHEY; CDR2 reads SVGAGI. V was clipped by 1 base and J by 4 bases, with 10 bases between them.

The rearrangement links TRBV4-2 to TRBJ1-5; D not resolved. CDR3 length: 16 amino acids. Per germline, CDR1 LGHNA and CDR2 YNFKEQ. Trimming removed 0 bases at V and 5 bases at J, with 14 bases between. The CDR3 region is CASSQDQYVRDQPQHF. CDR3 nucleotide sequence: TGTGCCAGCAGCCAAGATCAGTACGTCCGGGATCAGCCCCAGCATTTT.

J is TRBJ1-5 and V is TRBV28; D is unresolved. V lost 0 bases to trimming and J lost 0 bases, with 9 bases between them. This CDR3 comprises 16 residues. CDR1 MDHEN and CDR2 SYDVKM come from the germline V gene. CDR3 sequence reads: CASSLWSVYSNQPQHF. CDR3 in DNA: TGTGCCAGCAGTTTATGGTCAGTTTATAGCAATCAGCCCCAGCATTTT.

The chain recombines TRBV27 with TRBJ1-6; D gene ambiguous. The CDR3 length is 15 residues. Germline V gives CDR1 MNHEY, CDR2 SMNVEV (reference sequence). V lost 3 bases, J lost 6 bases, and 12 bases lay in between. The CDR3 here is CASSLGKNFNSPLHF. DNA of the CDR3: TGTGCCAGCAGTTTGGGGAAAAATTTTAATTCACCCCTCCACTTT.

V is TRBV5-4 and J is TRBJ2-7, with D perhaps TRBD1 (5 bases). Trimming stripped 2 bases from V and 3 bases from J, with 12 bases between. Germline CDR1 and CDR2: SGHNT and YYREEE (reference sequence). The CDR3 covers 14 residues. The CDR3 reads CASSFSGSHYEQYF. CDR3 in DNA: TGTGCCAGCAGCTTTTCAGGGTCTCACTACGAGCAGTACTTC.

The J gene is TRBJ2-7, the V gene TRBV10-3; the match to TRBD1 covers 7 bases. Unmatched junction bases numbered 3, after V lost 6 bases and J lost 1 base. The CDR3 is 13 residues long. Germline V gene sequence: CDR1 ENHRY, CDR2 SYGVKD. The CDR3 region has the DNA TGTGCCATCAGGCCAGGGGGTTCCTACGAGCAGTACTTC. Protein product: CAIRPGGSYEQYF.

The V gene is TRBV2, the J gene TRBJ2-5; TRBD2 might be the D (6 bases). CDR1 SNHLY and CDR2 FYNNEI come from the germline V gene. The CDR3 totals 14 residues. Trimming removed 6 bases from V and 4 bases from J, with 15 bases in between. The CDR3 nucleotides are TGTGCCAGCAGCTCCGAGATGGGGGGAGAGACCCAGTACTTC. Residues: CASSSEMGGETQYF.

This rearrangement joins TRBV11-3 to TRBJ2-5, with D perhaps being TRBD1 or TRBD2 (5 bases each). The CDR3 is 15 amino acids. The ends were cut back, 1 base at V and 4 bases at J, with 13 bases in the middle. Germline loops: CDR1 SGHNT, CDR2 YENEEA. CDR3 loop: CASSLAFGASETQYF. CDR3 nucleotides: TGTGCCAGCAGCTTAGCGTTCGGGGCATCAGAGACCCAGTACTTC.

The chain links TRBV29-1 to TRBJ1-2, with a possible D match to TRBD1 (5 bases). This CDR3 contains 13 residues. The ends were cut back, 0 bases at V and 8 bases at J, with 13 bases in the middle. CDR1 and CDR2 (germline): SQVTM, ANQGSEA. As DNA, the CDR3 is TGCAGCGTTGAAGAGACAGAAGGTAGGGGCTACACCTTC. Its protein product is CSVEETEGRGYTF.

Written as DNA, the CDR3 is TGTGCCAGCAGTAGACAGGGGATGGGGTCACCCCTCCACTTT. Translated: CASSRQGMGSPLHF. This sequence joins TRBV7-3 and TRBJ1-6; 8 bases are a match to TRBD1. With 6 bases clipped from V and 10 bases from J, the junction kept 8 bases outside the gene matches. CDR1 SGHTA and CDR2 FQGTGA come from the germline V gene. The CDR3 runs to 14 residues.

This clone was picked up a small number of times. The chain links TRBV7-3 to TRBJ1-1; weak D call: TRBD1 (6 bases). Germline V gene sequence: CDR1 SGHTA, CDR2 FQGTGA. The V gene lost 4 bases and the J gene lost 13 bases, with 16 bases spanning the gap. The CDR3 extends over 12 amino acids. CDR3 loop: CASSSGTGNFFF. In DNA form, the CDR3 reads TGTGCCAGCAGCTCCGGCACAGGGAATTTTTTCTTT.

The chain combines TRBV2 with TRBJ2-3, with TRBD2 matching 13 bases. The CDR3 contains 18 residues. The junction had 6 bases not matched to a gene; V was cut back by 2 bases and J by 1 base. CDR1 SNHLY and CDR2 FYNNEI come from the germline V gene. CDR3 in DNA: TGTGCCAGCAGTGAAACTAGCGGGGGGGTCTTCGGCACAGATACGCAGTATTTT. This codes for CASSETSGGVFGTDTQYF.

This chain joins TRBV5-1 and TRBJ2-5; possibly TRBD2 for D (6 bases). V lost 0 bases to trimming and J lost 4 bases, with 13 bases between them. CDR3 size: 15 residues. Germline CDR1 is SGHRS and CDR2 is YFSETQ. The CDR3 loop is CASSLGGGRGETQYF. The CDR3 DNA follows: TGCGCCAGCAGCTTGGGGGGAGGACGAGGAGAGACCCAGTACTTC. The full variable domain, rest sourced from reference TRBV5-1 and TRBJ2-5, is KAGVTQTPRYLIKTRGQQVTLSCSPISGHRSVSWYQQTPGQGLQFLFEYFSETQRNKGNFPGRFSGRQFSNSRSEMNVSTLELGDSALYLCASSLGGGRGETQYFGPGTRLLVL.

The J gene is TRBJ2-3, the V gene TRBV14; TRBD1 or TRBD2 may be the D gene (6 bases each). Germline CDR1 SGHDN, CDR2 FVKESK. With 8 bases removed from V and 2 bases from J, the gap between germline ends came to 14 bases. CDR3 size: 14 residues. CDR3 sequence (DNA): TGTGCCAGCTCCCCCGGGGGCTCCACAGATACGCAGTATTTT. This sequence encodes CASSPGGSTDTQYF.

In this sample, this clone turned up once. The chain has TRBV5-4 and TRBJ1-2; D uncertain. There are 15 residues in the CDR3. The germline V and J ends were trimmed by 10 bases and 2 bases, with 21 bases remaining between them. Germline-derived CDR1 and CDR2 are SGHNT and YYREEE (reference sequence). The CDR3 spells CACGRIATPNYGYTF. The CDR3 DNA follows: TGTGCCTGCGGACGGATTGCAACCCCCAACTATGGCTACACCTTC.

The chain combines TRBV18 with TRBJ2-5; 8 nucleotides line up with TRBD2. The V gene end was trimmed by 0 bases and the J gene end by 7 bases; junction bases not matched to a gene: 7. The CDR3 is made up of 15 amino acids. CDR1 and CDR2 from the germline V gene are KGHSH and LQKENI. The CDR3 loop is CASSPPGLGEVTQYF. The DNA of the CDR3 is TGTGCCAGCTCACCACCGGGACTAGGTGAAGTGACCCAGTACTTC.

V and J are TRBV11-2 and TRBJ2-3; TRBD2 aligns across 10 bases. Germline CDR1 reads SGHAT; CDR2 reads FQNNGV. With V trimmed by 5 bases and J by 5 bases, 4 bases remained unmatched. This CDR3 spans 14 amino acids. CDR3: CASSLAGVLDTQYF. The CDR3 nucleotides read TGTGCCAGCAGCCTAGCGGGAGTTTTAGATACGCAGTATTTT.

This rearrangement joins TRBV27 to TRBJ2-2, with 9 bases lining up with TRBD1. With 6 bases clipped from V and 3 bases from J, the junction kept 5 bases outside the gene matches. This CDR3 comprises 15 residues. Germline CDR1 is MNHEY and CDR2 is SMNVEV (reference sequence). CDR3 sequence (DNA): TGTGCCAGCAGGATCACAGGGGGCTACACCGGGGAGCTGTTTTTT. It is translated as CASRITGGYTGELFF.

This rearrangement joins TRBV11-2 to TRBJ2-5; D remains unclear. Between the trimmed V and J ends, which lost 5 bases and 2 bases, there was a span of 12 bases. Per germline, CDR1 SGHAT and CDR2 FQNNGV. The CDR3 totals 14 residues. This CDR3 is CASSPRRGQETQYF. CDR3 nucleotide sequence: TGTGCCAGCAGCCCCCGCCGAGGTCAAGAGACCCAGTACTTC.

The chain has TRBV19 and TRBJ2-7; 9 positions agree with TRBD1. Germline assignment: CDR1 LNHDA and CDR2 SQIVND (reference sequence). With 7 bases clipped from V and 5 bases from J, the junction kept 9 bases outside the gene matches. The CDR3 runs to 14 residues. CDR3 sequence (DNA): TGTGCCAGTACCCCAGGGGACAGGGCCCACGAGCAGTACTTC. It codes for CASTPGDRAHEQYF.